The present T cell receptor (beta chain) was sequenced within a study of cytomegalovirus exposure and HLA in healthy donors. Germline trimming cut 4 bases from V and 7 bases from J; bases unmatched to any gene: 12. The CDR3 totals 17 residues. The germline V gene has CDR1 LGHNA and CDR2 YNFKEQ. 13 Jbeta primers and 60 Vbeta primers were used for the PCR. Profiled with immunoSEQ multiplex PCR; TCRdb holds only in-frame clones, not every one. Found here are over 150,000 clones, about 76% of them singletons; the top ten hold roughly 7.3%. The receptor comes from a male donor in good health and CMV-seropositive. The source material was PBMCs. The rearrangement uses TRBV4-2 and TRBJ2-1, with TRBD2 identical over 11 bases. The CDR3 DNA reads TGTGCCAGCAGCCGAGTCGGTAGCGGGGGGGCCCGAAATGAGCAGTTCTTC. This codes for CASSRVGSGGARNEQFF.